These 27 T cell receptor beta chains came from one sample sequenced in a study of blood T cell repertoires in COVID-19. Profiled with immunoSEQ multiplex PCR; TCRdb holds only in-frame clones, not every one. This sample has a few hundred thousand clones, with approximately 86% found just once. Source material: peripheral blood. The receptor source for this set is a woman aged 55-75 years with COVID-19, enrolled during active disease.

The chain carries TRBV11-2 and TRBJ2-2, with D hard to call. The CDR3 contains 15 residues. V lost 1 base, J lost 7 bases, and 13 bases lay in between. From germline, CDR1 is SGHAT and CDR2 FQNNGV. The CDR3 protein is CASSLGARYSGELFF. CDR3 nucleotides: TGTGCCAGCAGCTTAGGGGCCAGATACAGCGGGGAGCTGTTTTTT.

V is TRBV18 and J is TRBJ1-2; 7 bases are shared with TRBD1. The CDR3 has 18 amino acids. The germline V gene has CDR1 KGHSH and CDR2 LQKENI. V was pared by 3 bases and J by 6 bases, with 19 bases of the junction left unmatched. The CDR3 sequence: CASSPATGTATPGDGYTF. DNA of the CDR3: TGTGCCAGCTCACCGGCCACCGGGACAGCAACACCAGGGGATGGCTACACCTTC.

V is TRBV24-1 and J is TRBJ1-2; D may be TRBD1 (6 bases). With 4 bases removed from V and 2 bases from J, the gap between germline ends came to 19 bases. From germline, CDR1 is KGHDR and CDR2 SFDVKD. CDR3 size: 17 residues. Written as DNA, the CDR3 is TGTGCCACCAGTGAACCTCAGGGGAAGCCCTTGAACTATGGCTACACCTTC. Protein: CATSEPQGKPLNYGYTF.

The gene calls are TRBV3-1 (or the pseudogene TRBV3-2) and TRBJ2-7, with D hard to call. CDR3 length equals 14 residues. Trimming shortened V by 1 base and J by 3 bases, and 10 bases separated the two germline ends. The germline gives CDR1 LGHDT, CDR2 YNNKEL (reference sequence). CDR3: CASSQVGGGYEQYF. The DNA of the CDR3 is TGTGCCAGCAGCCAAGTAGGCGGTGGCTACGAGCAGTACTTC.

This clone was detected a few times. The chain carries TRBV11-2 and TRBJ2-7, with 10 positions matching TRBD2. This CDR3 has 17 amino acids. Trimming at V came to 5 bases and at J to 10 bases, leaving 20 bases not matched to a gene. From germline, CDR1 is SGHAT and CDR2 FQNNGV. The CDR3, as DNA: TGTGCCAGCAGCCGAGGGTCCAGCGGGGGGGCAAGTGTCGAACAGTACTTC. It specifies CASSRGSSGGASVEQYF. The full variable domain, rest sourced from reference TRBV11-2 and TRBJ2-7, is EAGVAQSPRYKIIEKRQSVAFWCNPISGHATLYWYQQILGQGPKLLIQFQNNGVVDDSQLPKDRFSAERLKGVDSTLKIQPAKLEDSAVYLCASSRGSSGGASVEQYFGPGTRLTVT.

Comment on this clone: This same CDR3 is encoded by further DNA sequences in the sample. The chain combines TRBV7-2 with TRBJ2-1, with D hard to call. V was shortened by 3 bases and J by 5 bases, with 8 bases between the two germline ends. Germline loops: CDR1 SGHTA, CDR2 FQGNSA. The CDR3 is 13 residues long. CDR3 nucleotides: TGTGCCAGCAGCTTTAGTAATCACAATGAGCAGTTCTTC. This gives the protein CASSFSNHNEQFF.

J is TRBJ1-2 and V is TRBV6-5, with 7 positions matching TRBD1. The CDR3 has 12 residues. V was pared by 6 bases and J by 8 bases, with 6 bases of the junction left unmatched. Germline values: CDR1 MNHEY, CDR2 SVGAGI. The CDR3 DNA follows: TGTGCCAGCAGGGGACAGCCCGGAGGCTACACCTTC. This codes for CASRGQPGGYTF.

V gene TRBV12-3 or TRBV12-4 combines with J gene TRBJ2-1; D ambiguous. The CDR3 spans 13 residues. The germline V and J ends were trimmed by 6 bases and 6 bases, with 12 bases remaining between them. The CDR3 sequence is CASRPQLGNEQFF. CDR3 nucleotides: TGTGCCAGCAGGCCTCAACTTGGCAATGAGCAGTTCTTC.

This clone was seen once. The chain combines TRBV5-5 with TRBJ1-5; no definite D call. This CDR3 contains 15 residues. Germline V gives CDR1 SGHKS, CDR2 YYEKEE (reference sequence). The V and J ends lost 4 bases and 9 bases respectively, with 20 bases between them. The CDR3 reads CASSPTAGAAGPQHF. In nucleotides, the CDR3 is TGTGCCAGCAGCCCAACGGCGGGAGCGGCAGGGCCCCAGCATTTT.

The chain combines TRBV10-2 with TRBJ1-5; D is possibly TRBD1 (5 bases). Germline lookup yields CDR1 WSHSY and CDR2 SAAADI. This CDR3 comprises 15 residues. V lost 6 bases to trimming and J lost 0 bases, with 12 bases between them. CDR3 protein: CASSKGDYSNQPQHF. The DNA for the CDR3 is TGCGCCAGCAGCAAAGGGGACTATAGCAATCAGCCCCAGCATTTT.

The rearrangement uses TRBV3-1 (or the pseudogene TRBV3-2) and TRBJ2-1; TRBD2 is a possible D gene (5 bases). This CDR3 has 17 amino acids. V dropped 2 bases and J dropped 8 bases, with 22 bases sitting between them. In germline, CDR1 is LGHDT, CDR2 YNNKEL (reference sequence). In DNA, the CDR3 is TGTGCCAGCAGCCAAAGTGGTGCTCTCCCTGAGGGCGATGAGCAGTTCTTC. Amino acids: CASSQSGALPEGDEQFF.

The CDR3 sequence is CASSEDRSRYYEQYF. The CDR3 DNA follows: TGTGCCAGCAGTGAAGACAGGTCCCGCTACTACGAGCAGTACTTC. The genes are TRBV6-1 and TRBJ2-7; tentatively, D is TRBD1 (5 bases). The V end lost 1 base, the J end lost 3 bases, and 13 bases lay between the germline ends. Germline assignment: CDR1 MNHNS and CDR2 SASEGT. This CDR3 spans 15 amino acids.

This sequence joins TRBV6-5 and TRBJ2-5; 7 nucleotides match TRBD1. CDR3 length: 14 amino acids. V trimming: 7 bases; J trimming: 7 bases; junction bases outside the gene matches: 12. In germline, CDR1 is MNHEY, CDR2 SVGAGI. CDR3 sequence: CASNSGTVEGTQYF. Here the CDR3 DNA reads TGTGCCAGCAATTCCGGGACAGTCGAAGGGACCCAGTACTTC.

For the CDR3, the DNA is TGTGCCAGCAGCTTGAAGGGGAATAGCTATGGCTACACCTTC. Its protein is CASSLKGNSYGYTF. This sequence joins TRBV5-6 and TRBJ1-2; tentative D call: TRBD1 (5 bases). This CDR3 contains 14 residues. V was shortened by 1 base and J by 4 bases, with 11 bases between the two germline ends. CDR1 SGHDT and CDR2 YYEEEE come from the germline V gene.

Written as DNA, the CDR3 is TGTGCCAGCAGCTTATCCCTAGCCTCCAATGAGCAGTTCTTC. Protein product: CASSLSLASNEQFF. The rearrangement joins TRBV11-3 to TRBJ2-1; D is perhaps TRBD2 (5 bases). CDR1 is SGHNT, CDR2 YENEEA, per germline. The CDR3 is made up of 14 amino acids. Trimming took off 2 bases at V and 6 bases at J, with 11 bases between the two ends. Complete variable domain (other parts from reference TRBV11-3 and TRBJ2-1): EAGVVQSPRYKIIEKKQPVAFWCNPISGHNTLYWYLQNLGQGPELLIRYENEEAVDDSQLPKDRFSAERLKGVDSTLKIQPAELGDSAVYLCASSLSLASNEQFFGPGTRLTVL.

The rearrangement links TRBV7-6 to TRBJ2-7; TRBD2 might be the D (6 bases). V dropped 6 bases and J dropped 0 bases, with 18 bases sitting between them. The CDR3 consists of 16 residues. Germline CDR1 and CDR2: SGHVS and FNYEAQ. The CDR3 DNA follows: TGTGCCAGCAGTATGCTGAGGGAGGCAGGCTCCTACGAGCAGTACTTC. Its translation: CASSMLREAGSYEQYF.

The chain links TRBV3-1 (or the pseudogene TRBV3-2) to TRBJ1-2, with a tentative D call TRBD1 (6 bases). The V end lost 4 bases, the J end lost 8 bases, and 14 bases lay between the germline ends. The CDR3 is 13 amino acids. From germline, CDR1 is LGHDT and CDR2 YNNKEL (reference sequence). CDR3 coding DNA: TGTGCCAGCAGCCTGGGGGCAGGGGACGGCTACACCTTC. Its translation is CASSLGAGDGYTF.

The genes are TRBV4-1 and TRBJ1-4, with TRBD1 identical over 7 bases. This CDR3 is 15 amino acids long. CDR1 is MGHRA, CDR2 YSYEKL, per germline. The V gene end was trimmed by 6 bases and the J gene end by 4 bases; junction bases not matched to a gene: 8. CDR3 DNA sequence: TGCGCCAGCAGGCAGGGGGGCAGCTTTAATGAAAAACTGTTTTTT. Amino acids: CASRQGGSFNEKLFF.

The chain links TRBV4-2 to TRBJ2-3; maybe TRBD2 (6 bases). Per germline, CDR1 LGHNA and CDR2 YNFKEQ. Trimming pared 1 base from V and 10 bases from J, leaving 18 bases between. The CDR3 length is 15 residues. Here the CDR3 reads CASSQVDGGPLPQYF. CDR3 sequence (DNA): TGTGCCAGCAGCCAAGTAGACGGGGGACCCCTCCCGCAGTATTTT.

CDR3 residues: CASSETGLLGNTIYF. The CDR3 bases are TGTGCCAGCAGCGAAACGGGACTTCTTGGAAACACCATATATTTT. The V and J genes are TRBV2 and TRBJ1-3; a weak D match, TRBD1 (5 bases). Germline V CDR1 and CDR2: SNHLY, FYNNEI. The length of the CDR3 is 15 residues. The germline V and J ends were trimmed by 6 bases and 3 bases, with 15 bases remaining between them.

The chain is built from TRBV27 and TRBJ1-4; the D gene is possibly TRBD1 (6 bases). In germline, CDR1 is MNHEY, CDR2 SMNVEV (reference sequence). The V end lost 4 bases, the J end lost 0 bases, and 12 bases lay between the germline ends. The CDR3 runs to 16 residues. CDR3 DNA: TGTGCCAGCAGTTCACAGGGCCCTGCAACTAATGAAAAACTGTTTTTT. Its translation is CASSSQGPATNEKLFF. Based on the CDR3 plus reference TRBV27 and TRBJ1-4, the full variable domain is EAQVTQNPRYLITVTGKKLTVTCSQNMNHEYMSWYRQDPGLGLRQIYYSMNVEVTDKGDVPEGYKVSRKEKRNFPLILESPSPNQTSLYFCASSSQGPATNEKLFFGSGTQLSVL.

For this clone: Other DNA sequences in this sample translate to the same CDR3. This chain connects TRBV9 to TRBJ2-2; D gene uncertain. The germline V gene encodes CDR1 SGDLS and CDR2 YYNGEE. This CDR3 comprises 13 residues. V lost 0 bases to trimming and J lost 5 bases, with 5 bases between them. The CDR3 region is CASSVAVTGELFF. The DNA for the CDR3 is TGTGCCAGCAGCGTAGCTGTTACCGGGGAGCTGTTTTTT.

The chain joins TRBV27 to TRBJ1-1; tentatively, D is TRBD1 (5 bases). The CDR3 runs 14 residues. Looked up from germline, CDR1 is MNHEY and CDR2 is SMNVEV (reference sequence). Trimming took 0 bases from V and 5 from J, leaving 10 bases between them. CDR3 residues: CASSLSQGWTEAFF. For the CDR3, the DNA is TGTGCCAGCAGTTTATCCCAGGGTTGGACTGAAGCTTTCTTT.

The V and J genes are TRBV4-3 and TRBJ2-5, with TRBD1 matching over 8 bases. The CDR3 is 16 amino acids. The junction had 8 bases not matched to a gene; V was cut back by 1 base and J by 4 bases. Germline lookup yields CDR1 LGHNA and CDR2 YSLEER. This CDR3 is CASSQGRQGRLETQYF. Written as DNA, the CDR3 is TGCGCCAGCAGCCAAGGCAGACAGGGGCGGTTAGAGACCCAGTACTTC.

The V call is TRBV5-4, the J call TRBJ2-7; 7 nucleotides line up with TRBD1. The V gene end was trimmed by 4 bases and the J gene end by 6 bases; junction bases not matched to a gene: 7. Germline CDR1 and CDR2: SGHNT and YYREEE (reference sequence). The length of the CDR3 is 13 residues. This chain's CDR3 is CASSDSTGFEQYF. For the CDR3, the DNA is TGTGCCAGCAGCGATTCGACAGGGTTCGAGCAGTACTTC.

The CDR3 bases are TGCGCCAGCAGTGAGGGGACAGGGAGGGGCTACACCTTC. It translates to CASSEGTGRGYTF. The V gene is TRBV10-2, the J gene TRBJ1-2, with TRBD1 matching over 9 bases. The V and J ends lost 2 bases and 8 bases, in that order; junction bases with no gene match: 3. Germline CDR1 and CDR2: WSHSY and SAAADI. The length of the CDR3 is 13 residues.

The chain has TRBV3-1 (or the pseudogene TRBV3-2) and TRBJ2-2, with TRBD2 identical over 7 bases. Germline V lookup: CDR1 LGHDT, CDR2 YNNKEL (reference sequence). V lost 9 bases to trimming and J lost 7 bases; unmatched junction nucleotides: 11. The CDR3 covers 14 residues. CDR3 amino acids: CASNTGGSYGELFF. Written as DNA, the CDR3 is TGTGCCAGTAATACGGGGGGTTCATACGGGGAGCTGTTTTTT.